The 22 T cell receptor beta chains below all came from one sample that was sequenced in a study of blood T cells in healthy people across ages. Combining a sample-barcoded 5' primer with a J-beta primer mix, a second PCR ran for roughly 7 to 12 cycles. TCRdb fed the 5' RACE reads into MiXCR, producing one record per CDR3 protein. This sample has about 1.8 million distinct CDR3 sequences, with less than 50% found just once. What was sequenced was blood. All receptors come from a woman in her forties in good health.

The chain uses TRBV5-5 and TRBJ1-2; 12 positions agree with TRBD1. This CDR3 is 16 amino acids long. Looked up from germline, CDR1 is SGHKS and CDR2 is YYEKEE (reference sequence). Trimming at V came to 3 bases and at J to 4 bases, leaving 7 bases not matched to a gene. The CDR3 loop is CASSSHRDRGLYGYTF. Written as DNA, the CDR3 is TGTGCCAGCAGCTCACACCGGGACAGGGGGCTCTATGGCTACACCTTC. Together with reference TRBV5-5 and TRBJ1-2, the CDR3 gives the full variable domain: DAGVTQSPTHLIKTRGQQVTLRCSPISGHKSVSWYQQVLGQGPQFIFQYYEKEERGRGNFPDRFSARQFPNYSSELNVNALLLGDSALYLCASSSHRDRGLYGYTFGSGTRLTVV.

This clonotype was detected only once. V is TRBV28 and J is TRBJ2-7, with a possible D match to TRBD2 (6 bases). Trimming pared 5 bases from V and 4 bases from J, leaving 12 bases between. This CDR3 spans 13 amino acids. The V gene's germline CDR1 is MDHEN and CDR2 SYDVKM. The CDR3 DNA reads TGTGCCAGCAGTGGGGGGAGTTATTACGAGCAGTACTTC. This codes for CASSGGSYYEQYF.

This clonotype was found a few times. The V call is TRBV7-9, the J call TRBJ1-2; possible D gene TRBD1, 6 bases. V lost 5 bases and J lost 2, with 15 bases in between. CDR1 and CDR2 from the germline V gene are SEHNR and FQNEAQ (reference sequence). The CDR3 totals 15 residues. CDR3 DNA: TGTGCCAGCAGCGATTTCCGGGACAACAACTATGGCTACACCTTC. It translates to CASSDFRDNNYGYTF.

The chain has TRBV5-5 and TRBJ1-5, with TRBD1 identical over 8 bases. Germline V gene lookup returns CDR1 SGHKS and CDR2 YYEKEE (reference sequence). V was pared by 7 bases and J by 4 bases, with 7 bases of the junction left unmatched. The CDR3 loop spans 14 amino acids. The CDR3 DNA reads as TGTGCCAGCGCCCTGGACAGGGTTAATCAGCCCCAGCATTTT. Translation: CASALDRVNQPQHF. Variable domain in full (rest from reference TRBV5-5 and TRBJ1-5): DAGVTQSPTHLIKTRGQQVTLRCSPISGHKSVSWYQQVLGQGPQFIFQYYEKEERGRGNFPDRFSARQFPNYSSELNVNALLLGDSALYLCASALDRVNQPQHFGDGTRLSIL.

Points on this clonotype: A much more abundant neighbour one base away suggests this may be a read error. The chain is built from TRBV20-1 and TRBJ2-6; D remains unclear. The V gene's germline CDR1 is DFQATT and CDR2 SNEGSKA (reference sequence). Trimming stripped 3 bases from V and 0 bases from J, with 3 bases between. The CDR3 is 13 amino acids. The CDR3 bases are TGCAGTGCTAGTCACTCTGGGGCCAACGTCCTGACTTTC. Translated, it gives CSASHSGANVLTF.

This clonotype was detected a few times. The rearrangement joins TRBV4-3 to TRBJ2-5; TRBD2 aligns across 7 bases. Looked up from germline, CDR1 is LGHNA and CDR2 is YSLEER. J was trimmed by 3 bases and V by 1 base; bases with no gene match: 5. There are 15 residues in the CDR3. CDR3 bases: TGCGCCAGCAGCCAAGGGGGAGGGAGAGAAGAGACCCAGTACTTC. Protein: CASSQGGGREETQYF.

This clonotype was seen only a few times. The genes are TRBV6-2 or TRBV6-3 and TRBJ2-7; either TRBD1 or TRBD2 may supply D (5 bases each). The V end lost 10 bases, the J end lost 4 bases, and 11 bases lay between the germline ends. The length of the CDR3 is 11 residues. Germline CDR1 and CDR2: MNHEY and SVGEGT. CDR3 sequence (DNA): TGTGCCACCAGGGACGATTACGAGCAGTACTTC. This gives the protein CATRDDYEQYF.

This clonotype was counted a few times. The chain has TRBV20-1 and TRBJ2-1; 7 nucleotides agree with TRBD2. The germline CDR1 and CDR2 sequences are DFQATT and SNEGSKA (reference sequence). J lost 1 base, V lost 3 bases, and 6 bases had no gene match. This CDR3 region has 15 residues. As DNA, the CDR3 is TGCAGTGCTAGGTCAGGACTAGTTTCCTACAATGAGCAGTTCTTC. Amino acids: CSARSGLVSYNEQFF.

The CDR3 DNA reads TGTGCCAGCAGCCTCCCCTCTCCCCAGGGAGGGGGGAACACTGAAGCTTTCTTT. This translates into CASSLPSPQGGGNTEAFF. This chain connects TRBV4-2 to TRBJ1-1; tentatively, D is TRBD1 (6 bases). Germline V gene sequence: CDR1 LGHNA, CDR2 YNFKEQ. The V gene lost 4 bases and the J gene lost 1 base, with 22 bases spanning the gap. The CDR3 totals 18 residues.

The rearrangement joins TRBV7-9 to TRBJ2-1, with a weak D call TRBD1 (7 bases). The CDR3 length is 14 residues. The V gene lost 0 bases and the J gene lost 7 bases, with 10 bases spanning the gap. Looked up from germline, CDR1 is SEHNR and CDR2 is FQNEAQ (reference sequence). DNA of the CDR3: TGTGCCAGCAGCTTAGCGACAGGGAGGAATGAGCAGTTCTTC. This codes for CASSLATGRNEQFF.

This chain connects TRBV7-2 to TRBJ2-1; 10 bases are shared with TRBD2. Per the germline V gene, CDR1 is SGHTA and CDR2 is FQGNSA. The CDR3 sequence is 15 residues long. V shed 4 bases, J shed 5 bases, and the junction held 5 bases outside the gene matches. The CDR3 is CASSWGAGGNNEQFF. CDR3 bases: TGTGCCAGCAGCTGGGGAGCGGGGGGGAACAATGAGCAGTTCTTC. Combining the CDR3 with reference TRBV7-2 and TRBJ2-1 gives the whole variable domain GAGVSQSPSNKVTEKGKDVELRCDPISGHTALYWYRQSLGQGLEFLIYFQGNSAPDKSGLPSDRFSAERTGGSVSTLTIQRTQQEDSAVYLCASSWGAGGNNEQFFGPGTRLTVL.

This chain joins TRBV28 and TRBJ2-3, with 13 bases fitting TRBD2. The CDR3 is 18 amino acids. With 7 bases clipped from V and 3 bases from J, the junction kept 13 bases outside the gene matches. Per germline, CDR1 MDHEN and CDR2 SYDVKM. Here the CDR3 DNA reads TGTGCCAGCACTACTATTGGGGGGGGACTAGCGGGGACAGATACGCAGTATTTT. Protein product: CASTTIGGGLAGTDTQYF.

The chain couples TRBV5-1 to TRBJ2-4; 7 positions agree with TRBD1. Per the germline V gene, CDR1 is SGHRS and CDR2 is YFSETQ. V dropped 4 bases and J dropped 5; count of bases not matched to a gene: 6. The CDR3 has 14 residues. The CDR3 region has the DNA TGCGCCAGCAGCCTCGTGGGACAGCAAAACATTCAGTACTTC. Translating it yields CASSLVGQQNIQYF. Supplemented by reference TRBV5-1 and TRBJ2-4, the full variable domain reads KAGVTQTPRYLIKTRGQQVTLSCSPISGHRSVSWYQQTPGQGLQFLFEYFSETQRNKGNFPGRFSGRQFSNSRSEMNVSTLELGDSALYLCASSLVGQQNIQYFGAGTRLSVL.

The chain recombines TRBV6-2 or TRBV6-3 with TRBJ1-1; 8 bases agree with TRBD1. J was trimmed by 4 bases and V by 4 bases; bases with no gene match: 8. The CDR3 consists of 15 residues. CDR1 is MNHEY and CDR2 is SVGEGT in the germline V gene. CDR3 DNA: TGTGCCAGCAGTTCGGACAGGGCCGCCTCCACTGAAGCTTTCTTT. This translates into CASSSDRAASTEAFF.

The rearrangement uses TRBV29-1 and TRBJ2-7, with 7 bases aligning to TRBD1. Per germline, CDR1 SQVTM and CDR2 ANQGSEA. This CDR3 has 16 amino acids. Unmatched junction bases numbered 10, after V lost 2 bases and J lost 0 bases. The CDR3: CSVELSVTGASYEQYF. Here the CDR3 DNA reads TGCAGCGTTGAATTGTCGGTAACAGGGGCCTCCTACGAGCAGTACTTC.

The rearrangement uses TRBV28 and TRBJ2-7; D remains unclear. Looked up from germline, CDR1 is MDHEN and CDR2 is SYDVKM. Deletions cut 6 bases from V and 0 bases from J, with 18 bases between. The CDR3 totals 16 residues. CDR3 loop: CASSPIMSLSSYEQYF. CDR3 DNA sequence: TGTGCCAGCAGCCCCATAATGTCGCTCAGCTCCTACGAGCAGTACTTC.

This clonotype came up a few times. The genes are TRBV7-2 and TRBJ2-7, with 7 nucleotides matching TRBD2. Looked up from germline, CDR1 is SGHTA and CDR2 is FQGNSA. The CDR3 extends over 16 amino acids. The junction had 14 bases not matched to a gene; V was cut back by 7 bases and J by 2 bases. The CDR3 here is CASTRGGTSVPYEQYF. The CDR3 DNA is TGTGCCAGCACTCGGGGAGGAACTAGCGTTCCCTACGAGCAGTACTTC.

The chain links TRBV4-2 to TRBJ2-5; D is unclear. Gene TRBJ2-1 matches the end of the DNA better, so the J call may be wrong. The germline gives CDR1 LGHNA, CDR2 YNFKEQ. CDR3 size: 15 residues. CDR3 sequence reads: CASSQGAGVQETQFF. For the CDR3, the DNA is TGTGCCAGCAGCCAAGGCGCTGGGGTACAAGAGACCCAGTTCTTC.

The V gene is TRBV5-6, the J gene TRBJ1-2; a weak D match, TRBD1 (6 bases). Trimming removed 0 bases at V and 2 bases at J, with 17 bases between. Germline CDR1 SGHDT, CDR2 YYEEEE. This CDR3 contains 17 residues. As DNA, the CDR3 is TGTGCCAGCAGCTTGGGGGCCGGAACAGGGTCAAACTATGGCTACACCTTC. It is translated as CASSLGAGTGSNYGYTF.

This clonotype was observed a few times. The gene calls are TRBV4-3 and TRBJ1-2, with no clear D. Germline assignment: CDR1 LGHNA and CDR2 YSLEER. The germline V and J ends were trimmed by 0 bases and 4 bases, with 12 bases remaining between them. The CDR3 length is 15 residues. The CDR3 nucleotides are TGCGCCAGCAGCCAAGATATGGCGGCCCTCTATGGCTACACCTTC. It yields the protein CASSQDMAALYGYTF.

The V gene is TRBV20-1, the J gene TRBJ2-1; D perhaps matches TRBD2 (6 bases). Germline loops: CDR1 DFQATT, CDR2 SNEGSKA (reference sequence). Between the trimmed V and J ends, which lost 1 base and 2 bases, there was a span of 12 bases. The CDR3 is 15 residues long. CDR3 protein: CSARGASEAYNEQFF. The CDR3 coding sequence is TGCAGTGCTAGAGGGGCTAGCGAAGCCTACAATGAGCAGTTCTTC.

This clonotype was recorded many times. This chain joins TRBV18 and TRBJ2-1, with D perhaps matching TRBD1 (6 bases). Germline CDR1 KGHSH, CDR2 LQKENI. Trimming stripped 8 bases from V and 7 bases from J, with 15 bases between. This CDR3 spans 13 amino acids. CDR3 coding DNA: TGTGCCAGCAGCCCGCAGGGGTATAATGAGCAGTTCTTC. It translates to CASSPQGYNEQFF.